This T cell receptor beta chain was profiled in a study of tumor-infiltrating lymphocytes in primary liver carcinoma. TCR beta cDNA came from roughly 0.45 ug total RNA, primed with a constant-region primer. Library construction for TCR beta comprised three nested multiplex PCR rounds performed with slightly modified ARM-PCR. Amplification in the first two PCR rounds was performed using TRBV1-TRBV30 forward primers and a C-beta reverse primer for around 10 cycles each. TCRdb used MiXCR to reprocess the multiplex PCR reads, holding one entry per CDR3 protein. The sample consists of 90,000 to 110,000 distinct CDR3 sequences, roughly 85% of them appearing once. Scientists recovered RNA and DNA together from approximately 20-30 mg of unsorted bulk tissue. Chronic HBV infection, untreated so far, was present in the patients. The CDR3 length is 18 residues. In the case of this clonotype: At one end the junction does not follow the germline gene, possibly because of a read error.

V is TRBV12-3 or TRBV12-4 and J is TRBJ2-2, with a possible D match to TRBD2 (7 bases). Sequenced material: liver tumor tissue from sampling region 3. The subset here: tumor region T3, left-lateral pole. The receptor was isolated from a middle-aged man with primary liver carcinoma and hepatitis B virus infection. CDR3 in amino acids: CTSSFPTGGLENTGELFF. Here the CDR3 DNA reads TGTACCAGCAGCTTCCCCACGGGGGGCTTAGAGAATACCGGGGAGCTGTTTTTT.